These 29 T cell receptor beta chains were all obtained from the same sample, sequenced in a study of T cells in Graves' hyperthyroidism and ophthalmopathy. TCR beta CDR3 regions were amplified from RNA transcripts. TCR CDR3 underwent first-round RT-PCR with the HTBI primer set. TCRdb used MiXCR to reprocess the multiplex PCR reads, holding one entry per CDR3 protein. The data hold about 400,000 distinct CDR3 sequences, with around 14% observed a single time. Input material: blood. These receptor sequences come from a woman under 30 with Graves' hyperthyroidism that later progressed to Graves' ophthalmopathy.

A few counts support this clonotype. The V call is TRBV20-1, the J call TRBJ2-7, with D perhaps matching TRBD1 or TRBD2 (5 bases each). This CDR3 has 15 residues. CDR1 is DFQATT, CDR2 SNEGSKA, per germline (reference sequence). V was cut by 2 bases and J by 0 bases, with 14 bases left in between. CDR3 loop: CSARHRDLGSYEQYF. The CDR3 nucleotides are TGCAGTGCTAGACACCGGGACCTGGGCTCCTACGAGCAGTACTTC.

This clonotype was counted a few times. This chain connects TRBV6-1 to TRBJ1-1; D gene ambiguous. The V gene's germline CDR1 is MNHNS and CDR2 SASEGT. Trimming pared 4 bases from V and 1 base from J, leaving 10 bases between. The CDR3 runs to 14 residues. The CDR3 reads CASSGGWGNTEAFF. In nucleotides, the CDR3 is TGTGCCAGCAGTGGTGGGTGGGGGAACACTGAAGCTTTCTTT.

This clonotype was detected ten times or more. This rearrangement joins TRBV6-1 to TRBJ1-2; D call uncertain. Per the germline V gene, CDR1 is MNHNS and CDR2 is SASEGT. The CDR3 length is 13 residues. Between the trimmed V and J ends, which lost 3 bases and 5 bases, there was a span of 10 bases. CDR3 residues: CASSESGSYGYTF. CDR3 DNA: TGTGCCAGCAGTGAGTCGGGGAGTTATGGCTACACCTTC.

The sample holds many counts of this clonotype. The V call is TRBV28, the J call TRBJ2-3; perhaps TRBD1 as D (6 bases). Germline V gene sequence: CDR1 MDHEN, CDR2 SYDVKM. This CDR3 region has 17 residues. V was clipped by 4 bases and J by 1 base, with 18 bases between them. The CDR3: CASSSPQGPVGTDTQYF. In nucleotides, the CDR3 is TGTGCCAGCAGTTCACCACAGGGCCCGGTCGGCACAGATACGCAGTATTTT.

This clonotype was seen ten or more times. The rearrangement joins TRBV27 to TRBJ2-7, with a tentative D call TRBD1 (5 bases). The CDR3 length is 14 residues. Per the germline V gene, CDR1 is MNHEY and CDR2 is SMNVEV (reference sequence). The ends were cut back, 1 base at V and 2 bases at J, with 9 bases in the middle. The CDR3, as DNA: TGTGCCAGCAGTTTATTTCAGGGAACCTACGAGCAGTACTTC. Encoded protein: CASSLFQGTYEQYF.

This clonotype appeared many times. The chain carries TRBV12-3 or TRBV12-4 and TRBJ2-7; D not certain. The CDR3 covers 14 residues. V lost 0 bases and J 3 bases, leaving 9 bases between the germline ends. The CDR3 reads CASSLAHRDYEQYF. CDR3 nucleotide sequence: TGTGCCAGCAGTTTAGCTCACAGAGACTACGAGCAGTACTTC.

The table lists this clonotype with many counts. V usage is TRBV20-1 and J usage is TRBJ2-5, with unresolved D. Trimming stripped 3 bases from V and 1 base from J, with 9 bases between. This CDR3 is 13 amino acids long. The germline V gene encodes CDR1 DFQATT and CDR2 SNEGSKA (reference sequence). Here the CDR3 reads CSASESLQETQYF. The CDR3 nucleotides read TGCAGTGCTAGTGAGTCTCTCCAAGAGACCCAGTACTTC.

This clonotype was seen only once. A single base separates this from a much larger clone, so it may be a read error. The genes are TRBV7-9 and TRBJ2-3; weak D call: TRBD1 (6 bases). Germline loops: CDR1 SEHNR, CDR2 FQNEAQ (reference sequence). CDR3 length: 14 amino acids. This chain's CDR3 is CVSSNRASTDTQYF. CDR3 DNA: TGTGTCAGCAGCAACAGGGCTAGCACAGATACGCAGTATTTT.

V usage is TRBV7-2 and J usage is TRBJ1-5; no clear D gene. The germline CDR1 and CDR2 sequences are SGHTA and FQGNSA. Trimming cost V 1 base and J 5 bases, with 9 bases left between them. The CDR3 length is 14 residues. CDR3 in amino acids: CASSLGGGYQPQHF. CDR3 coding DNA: TGTGCCAGCAGCTTAGGAGGCGGGTATCAGCCCCAGCATTTT.

The CDR3 sequence is CASSSLRESDNEQFF. As DNA, the CDR3 is TGTGCCAGCAGTTCCTTACGGGAGAGTGACAATGAGCAGTTCTTC. The gene calls are TRBV27 and TRBJ2-1, with D possibly matching TRBD2 (6 bases). The V end was cut by 4 bases, the J end by 5 bases, with 15 bases between. Germline CDR1 reads MNHEY; CDR2 reads SMNVEV (reference sequence). The length of the CDR3 is 15 residues.

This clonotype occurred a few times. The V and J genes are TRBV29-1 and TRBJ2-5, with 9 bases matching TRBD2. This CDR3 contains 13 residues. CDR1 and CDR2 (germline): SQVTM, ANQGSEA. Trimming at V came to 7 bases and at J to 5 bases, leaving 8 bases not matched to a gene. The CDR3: CSAAGGGYETQYF. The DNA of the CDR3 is TGCAGCGCCGCGGGAGGGGGGTATGAGACCCAGTACTTC. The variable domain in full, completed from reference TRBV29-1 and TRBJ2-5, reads SAVISQKPSRDICQRGTSLTIQCQVDSQVTMMFWYRQQPGQSLTLIATANQGSEATYESGFVIDKFPISRPNLTFSTLTVSNMSPEDSSIYLCSAAGGGYETQYFGPGTRLLVL.

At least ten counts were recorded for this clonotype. The CDR3 here is CASSFGQGNVYEQYF. CDR3 DNA sequence: TGTGCCAGCAGTTTTGGGCAGGGGAACGTCTACGAGCAGTACTTC. The rearrangement uses TRBV28 and TRBJ2-7, with TRBD1 as a possible D gene (6 bases). Germline CDR1 MDHEN, CDR2 SYDVKM. CDR3 length: 15 residues. Trimming stripped 3 bases from V and 3 bases from J, with 15 bases between.

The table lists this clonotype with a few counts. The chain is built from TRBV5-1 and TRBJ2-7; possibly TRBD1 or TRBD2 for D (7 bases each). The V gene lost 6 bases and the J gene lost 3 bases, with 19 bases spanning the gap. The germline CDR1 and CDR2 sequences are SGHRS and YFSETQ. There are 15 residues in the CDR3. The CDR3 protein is CASTPGGAGFYEQYF. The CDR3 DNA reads TGCGCCAGCACTCCAGGGGGAGCGGGATTCTACGAGCAGTACTTC.

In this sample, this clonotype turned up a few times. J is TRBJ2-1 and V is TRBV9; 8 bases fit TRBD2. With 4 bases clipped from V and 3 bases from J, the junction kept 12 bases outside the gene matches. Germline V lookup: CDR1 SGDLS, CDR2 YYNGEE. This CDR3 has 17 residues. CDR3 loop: CASSPPGTRSHYNEQFF. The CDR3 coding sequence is TGTGCCAGCAGCCCCCCCGGGACTAGAAGTCACTACAATGAGCAGTTCTTC.

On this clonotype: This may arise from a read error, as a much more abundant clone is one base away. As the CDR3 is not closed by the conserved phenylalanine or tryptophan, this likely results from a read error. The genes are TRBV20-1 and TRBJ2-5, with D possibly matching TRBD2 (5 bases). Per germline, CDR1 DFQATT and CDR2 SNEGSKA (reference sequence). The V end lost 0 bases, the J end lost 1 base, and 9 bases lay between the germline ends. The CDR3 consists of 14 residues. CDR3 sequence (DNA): TGCAGTGCTAGAGATCGGAGGATCCAAGAGACCCAGTACCTC. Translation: CSARDRRIQETQYL.

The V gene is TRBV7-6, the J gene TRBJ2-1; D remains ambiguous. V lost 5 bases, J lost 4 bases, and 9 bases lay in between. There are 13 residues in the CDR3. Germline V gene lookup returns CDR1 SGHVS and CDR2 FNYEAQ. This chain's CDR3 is CASSKDFYNEQFF. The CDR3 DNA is TGTGCCAGCAGCAAAGACTTTTACAATGAGCAGTTCTTC.

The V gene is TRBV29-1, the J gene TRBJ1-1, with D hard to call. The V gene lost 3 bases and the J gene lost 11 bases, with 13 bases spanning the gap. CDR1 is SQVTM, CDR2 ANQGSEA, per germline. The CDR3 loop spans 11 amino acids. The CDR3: CSVELGFRAFF. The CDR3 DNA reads TGCAGCGTTGAGTTGGGGTTTCGGGCTTTCTTT.

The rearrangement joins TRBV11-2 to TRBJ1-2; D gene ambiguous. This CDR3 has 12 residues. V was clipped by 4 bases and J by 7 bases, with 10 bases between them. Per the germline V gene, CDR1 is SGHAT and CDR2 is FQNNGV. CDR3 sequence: CASSSEVPGYTF. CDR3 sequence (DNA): TGTGCCAGCAGCTCCGAGGTCCCTGGCTACACCTTC.

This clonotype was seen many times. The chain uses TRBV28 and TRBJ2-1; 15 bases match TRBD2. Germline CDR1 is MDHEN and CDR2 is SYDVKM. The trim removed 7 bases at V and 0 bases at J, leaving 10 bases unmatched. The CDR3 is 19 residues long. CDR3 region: CASTLGLAGGSSSYNEQFF. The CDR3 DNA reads TGTGCCAGCACTTTGGGACTAGCGGGAGGTTCGAGCTCCTACAATGAGCAGTTCTTC.

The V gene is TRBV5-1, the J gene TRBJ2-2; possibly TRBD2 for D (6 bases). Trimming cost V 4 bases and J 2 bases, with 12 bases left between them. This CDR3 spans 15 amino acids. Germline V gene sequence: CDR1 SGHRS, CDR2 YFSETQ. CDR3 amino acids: CASSGRTINTGELFF. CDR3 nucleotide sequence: TGCGCCAGCAGCGGACGGACTATTAACACCGGGGAGCTGTTTTTT.

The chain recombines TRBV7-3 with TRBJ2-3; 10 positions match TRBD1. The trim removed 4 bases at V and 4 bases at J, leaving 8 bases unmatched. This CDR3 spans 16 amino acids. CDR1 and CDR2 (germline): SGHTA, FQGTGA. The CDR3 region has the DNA TGTGCCAGCAGCTCATCCAGACAGGGGGCTTCAGATACGCAGTATTTT. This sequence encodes CASSSSRQGASDTQYF.

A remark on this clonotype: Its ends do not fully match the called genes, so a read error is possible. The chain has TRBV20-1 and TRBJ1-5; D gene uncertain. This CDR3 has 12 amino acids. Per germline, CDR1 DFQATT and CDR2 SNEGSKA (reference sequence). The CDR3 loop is CSARRDNQPRHF. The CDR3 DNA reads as TGCAGTGCTAGAAGAGACAATCAGCCCCGGCATTTT.

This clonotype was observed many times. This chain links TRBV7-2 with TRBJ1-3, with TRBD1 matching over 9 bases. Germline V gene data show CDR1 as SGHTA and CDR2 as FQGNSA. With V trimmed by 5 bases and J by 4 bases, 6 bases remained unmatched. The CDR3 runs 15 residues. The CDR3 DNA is TGTGCCAGCAGCCACGGGACAGGGCGAGGAAACACCATATATTTT. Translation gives CASSHGTGRGNTIYF.

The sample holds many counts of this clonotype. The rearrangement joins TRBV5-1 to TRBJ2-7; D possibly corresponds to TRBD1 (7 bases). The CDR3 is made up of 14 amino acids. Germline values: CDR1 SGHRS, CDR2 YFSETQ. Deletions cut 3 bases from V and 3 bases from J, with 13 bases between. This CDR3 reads CASSSNRGLYEQYF. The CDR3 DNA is TGCGCCAGCAGCTCTAACAGGGGACTCTACGAGCAGTACTTC. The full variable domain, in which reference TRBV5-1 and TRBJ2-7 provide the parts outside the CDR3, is KAGVTQTPRYLIKTRGQQVTLSCSPISGHRSVSWYQQTPGQGLQFLFEYFSETQRNKGNFPGRFSGRQFSNSRSEMNVSTLELGDSALYLCASSSNRGLYEQYFGPGTRLTVT.

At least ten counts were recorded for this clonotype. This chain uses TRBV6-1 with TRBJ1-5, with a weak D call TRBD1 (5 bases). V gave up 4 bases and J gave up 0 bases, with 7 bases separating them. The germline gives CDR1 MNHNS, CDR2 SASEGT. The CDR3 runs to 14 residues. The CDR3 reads CASSVGDSNQPQHF. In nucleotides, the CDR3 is TGTGCCAGCAGTGTGGGGGATAGCAATCAGCCCCAGCATTTT.

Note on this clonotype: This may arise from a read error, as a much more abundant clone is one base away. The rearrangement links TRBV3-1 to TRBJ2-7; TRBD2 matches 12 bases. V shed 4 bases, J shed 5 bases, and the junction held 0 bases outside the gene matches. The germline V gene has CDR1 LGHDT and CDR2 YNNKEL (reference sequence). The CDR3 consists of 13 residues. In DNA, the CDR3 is TGTGCCAGCAGCCGACTAGCGGGAGACGAGCAGTACGTC. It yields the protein CASSRLAGDEQYV.

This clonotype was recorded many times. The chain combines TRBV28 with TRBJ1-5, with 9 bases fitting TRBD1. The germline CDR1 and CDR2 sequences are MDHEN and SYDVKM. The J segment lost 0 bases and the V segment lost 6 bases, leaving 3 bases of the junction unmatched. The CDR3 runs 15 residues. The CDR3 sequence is CASSRTGVSNQPQHF. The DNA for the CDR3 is TGTGCCAGCAGCCGGACAGGGGTTAGCAATCAGCCCCAGCATTTT. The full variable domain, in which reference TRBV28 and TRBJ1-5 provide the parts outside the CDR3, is DVKVTQSSRYLVKRTGEKVFLECVQDMDHENMFWYRQDPGLGLRLIYFSYDVKMKEKGDIPEGYSVSREKKERFSLILESASTNQTSMYLCASSRTGVSNQPQHFGDGTRLSIL.

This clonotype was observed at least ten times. As DNA, the CDR3 is TGTGCCAGCAACATACAGGCCTACGAGCAGTACTTC. Protein sequence: CASNIQAYEQYF. The chain links TRBV2 to TRBJ2-7, with D tentatively TRBD1 (5 bases). Trimming shortened V by 7 bases and J by 2 bases, and 9 bases separated the two germline ends. CDR3 length: 12 residues. Germline V gene lookup returns CDR1 SNHLY and CDR2 FYNNEI.

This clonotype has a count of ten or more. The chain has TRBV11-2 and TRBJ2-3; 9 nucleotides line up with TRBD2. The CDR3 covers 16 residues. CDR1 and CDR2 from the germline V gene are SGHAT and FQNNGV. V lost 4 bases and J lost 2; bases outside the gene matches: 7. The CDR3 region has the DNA TGTGCCAGCAGCTACGGGCGGGAGGGGAACACAGATACGCAGTATTTT. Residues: CASSYGREGNTDTQYF.